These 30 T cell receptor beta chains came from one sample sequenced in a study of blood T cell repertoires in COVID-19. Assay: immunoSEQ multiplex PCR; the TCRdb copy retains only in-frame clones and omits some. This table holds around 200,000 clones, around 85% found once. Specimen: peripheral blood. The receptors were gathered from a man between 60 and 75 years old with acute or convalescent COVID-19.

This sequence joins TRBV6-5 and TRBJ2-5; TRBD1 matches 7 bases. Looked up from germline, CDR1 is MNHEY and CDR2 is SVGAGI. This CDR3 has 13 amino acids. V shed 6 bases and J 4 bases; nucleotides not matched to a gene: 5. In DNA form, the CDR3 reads TGTGCCAGCAGCCGGGGACAGCGAGAGACCCAGTACTTC. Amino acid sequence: CASSRGQRETQYF.

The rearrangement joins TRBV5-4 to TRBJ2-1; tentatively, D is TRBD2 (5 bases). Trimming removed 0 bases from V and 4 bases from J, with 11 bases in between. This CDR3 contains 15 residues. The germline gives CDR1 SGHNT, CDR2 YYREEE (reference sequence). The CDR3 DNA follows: TGTGCCAGCAGCTTGGGGTCAGGAGGATACAATGAGCAGTTCTTC. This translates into CASSLGSGGYNEQFF.

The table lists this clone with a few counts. This CDR3 is CASSEYGFTDTQYF. In nucleotides, the CDR3 is TGTGCCAGCAGTGAATATGGCTTCACAGATACGCAGTATTTT. This sequence joins TRBV2 and TRBJ2-3, with D hard to call. Germline loops: CDR1 SNHLY, CDR2 FYNNEI. Between the trimmed V and J ends, which lost 2 bases and 2 bases, there was a span of 8 bases. The CDR3 runs to 14 residues. Using reference TRBV2 and TRBJ2-3 for the parts outside the CDR3, the full variable domain is EPEVTQTPSHQVTQMGQEVILRCVPISNHLYFYWYRQILGQKVEFLVSFYNNEISEKSEIFDDQFSVERPDGSNFTLKIRSTKLEDSAMYFCASSEYGFTDTQYFGPGTRLTVL.

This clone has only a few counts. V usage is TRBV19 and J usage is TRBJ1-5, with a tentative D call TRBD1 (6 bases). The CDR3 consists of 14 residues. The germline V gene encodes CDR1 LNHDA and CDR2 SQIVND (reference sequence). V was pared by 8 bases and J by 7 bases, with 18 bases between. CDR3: CASAYRAQEQPQHF. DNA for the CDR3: TGTGCCAGTGCTTACAGGGCACAGGAACAGCCCCAGCATTTT.

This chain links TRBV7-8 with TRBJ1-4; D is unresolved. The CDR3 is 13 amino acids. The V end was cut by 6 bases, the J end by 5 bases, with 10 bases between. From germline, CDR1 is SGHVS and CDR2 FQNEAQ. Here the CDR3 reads CASRGYSNEKLFF. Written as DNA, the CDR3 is TGTGCCAGCAGAGGCTACAGCAATGAAAAACTGTTTTTT.

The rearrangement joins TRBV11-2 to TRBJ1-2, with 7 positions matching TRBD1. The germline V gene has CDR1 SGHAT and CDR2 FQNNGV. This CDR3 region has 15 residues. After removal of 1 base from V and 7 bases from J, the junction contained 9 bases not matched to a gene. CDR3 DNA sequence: TGTGCCAGCAGCTTAGGGGACAGCAAACAGAGTGGCTACACCTTC. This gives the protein CASSLGDSKQSGYTF. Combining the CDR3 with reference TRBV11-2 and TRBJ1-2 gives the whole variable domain EAGVAQSPRYKIIEKRQSVAFWCNPISGHATLYWYQQILGQGPKLLIQFQNNGVVDDSQLPKDRFSAERLKGVDSTLKIQPAKLEDSAVYLCASSLGDSKQSGYTFGSGTRLTVV.

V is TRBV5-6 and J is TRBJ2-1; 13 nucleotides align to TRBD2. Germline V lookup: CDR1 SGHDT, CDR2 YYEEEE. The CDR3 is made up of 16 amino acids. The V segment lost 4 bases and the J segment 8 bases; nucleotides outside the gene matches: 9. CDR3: CASSPWTSGSIHEQFF. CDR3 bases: TGTGCCAGCAGCCCTTGGACTAGCGGGAGTATCCATGAGCAGTTCTTC.

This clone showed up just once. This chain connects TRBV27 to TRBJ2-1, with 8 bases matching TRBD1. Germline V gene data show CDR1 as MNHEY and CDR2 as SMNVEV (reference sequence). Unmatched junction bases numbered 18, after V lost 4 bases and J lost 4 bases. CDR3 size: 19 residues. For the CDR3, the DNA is TGTGCCAGCAGTTCCATACAGGGGGAACTCGTTTCGGTATACAATGAGCAGTTCTTC. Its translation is CASSSIQGELVSVYNEQFF.

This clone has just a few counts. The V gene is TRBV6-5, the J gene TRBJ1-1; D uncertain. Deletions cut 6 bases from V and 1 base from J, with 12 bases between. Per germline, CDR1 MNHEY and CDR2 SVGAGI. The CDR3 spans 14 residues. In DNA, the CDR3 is TGTGCCAGCAGGTCGGGGTCCCGGAACACTGAAGCTTTCTTT. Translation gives CASRSGSRNTEAFF.

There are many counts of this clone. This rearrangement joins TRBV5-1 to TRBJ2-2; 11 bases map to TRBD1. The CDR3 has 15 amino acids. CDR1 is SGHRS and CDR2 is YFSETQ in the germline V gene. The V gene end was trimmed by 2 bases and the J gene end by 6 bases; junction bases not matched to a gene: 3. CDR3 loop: CASSFGQGAAGELFF. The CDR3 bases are TGCGCCAGCAGCTTCGGACAGGGGGCCGCCGGGGAGCTGTTTTTT.

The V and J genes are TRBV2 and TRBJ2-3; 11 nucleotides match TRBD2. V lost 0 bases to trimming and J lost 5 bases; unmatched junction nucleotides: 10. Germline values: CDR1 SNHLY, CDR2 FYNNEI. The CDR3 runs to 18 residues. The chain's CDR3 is CASSEAQIAGGPKDTQYF. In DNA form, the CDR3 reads TGTGCCAGCAGTGAAGCGCAGATAGCGGGAGGGCCTAAAGATACGCAGTATTTT. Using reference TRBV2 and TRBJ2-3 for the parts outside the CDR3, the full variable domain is EPEVTQTPSHQVTQMGQEVILRCVPISNHLYFYWYRQILGQKVEFLVSFYNNEISEKSEIFDDQFSVERPDGSNFTLKIRSTKLEDSAMYFCASSEAQIAGGPKDTQYFGPGTRLTVL.

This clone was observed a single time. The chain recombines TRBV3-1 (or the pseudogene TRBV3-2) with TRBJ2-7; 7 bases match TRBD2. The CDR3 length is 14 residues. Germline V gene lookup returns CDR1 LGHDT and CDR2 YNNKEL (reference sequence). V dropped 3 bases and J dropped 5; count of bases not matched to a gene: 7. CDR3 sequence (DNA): TGTGCCAGCAGCCAGGGAGCGGGAAGTAACGAGCAGTACTTC. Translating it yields CASSQGAGSNEQYF.

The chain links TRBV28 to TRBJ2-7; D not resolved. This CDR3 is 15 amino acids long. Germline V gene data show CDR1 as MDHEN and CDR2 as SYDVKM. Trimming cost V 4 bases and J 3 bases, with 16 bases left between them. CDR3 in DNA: TGTGCCAGCAGTTCTCCGGGTAGTGCCCTCTACGAGCAGTACTTC. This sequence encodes CASSSPGSALYEQYF.

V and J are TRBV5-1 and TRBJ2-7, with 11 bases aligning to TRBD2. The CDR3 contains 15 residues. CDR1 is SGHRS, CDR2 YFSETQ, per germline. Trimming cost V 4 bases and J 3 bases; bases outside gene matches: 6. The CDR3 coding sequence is TGCGCCAGCAGCGCGGTGACTAGCGGGGACTACGAGCAGTACTTC. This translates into CASSAVTSGDYEQYF.

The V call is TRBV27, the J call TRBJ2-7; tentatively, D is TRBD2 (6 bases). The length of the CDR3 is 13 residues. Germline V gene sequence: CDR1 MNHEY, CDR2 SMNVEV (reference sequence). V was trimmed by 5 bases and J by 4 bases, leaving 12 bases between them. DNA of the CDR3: TGTGCCAGCAGTCTCGGGACTGTATACGAGCAGTACTTC. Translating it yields CASSLGTVYEQYF.

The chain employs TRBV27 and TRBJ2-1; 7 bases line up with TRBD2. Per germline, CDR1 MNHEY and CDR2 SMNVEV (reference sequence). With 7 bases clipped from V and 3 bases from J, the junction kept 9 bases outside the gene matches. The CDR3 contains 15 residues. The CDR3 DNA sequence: TGTGCCAGCACCCCTCTAGGGGAGGGCTACAATGAGCAGTTCTTC. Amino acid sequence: CASTPLGEGYNEQFF.

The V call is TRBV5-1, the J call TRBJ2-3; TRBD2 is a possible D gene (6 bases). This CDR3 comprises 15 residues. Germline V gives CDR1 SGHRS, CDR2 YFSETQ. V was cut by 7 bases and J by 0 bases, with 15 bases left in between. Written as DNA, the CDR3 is TGCGCCAGCCATCTAGCGCCAGGGAGCACAGATACGCAGTATTTT. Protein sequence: CASHLAPGSTDTQYF. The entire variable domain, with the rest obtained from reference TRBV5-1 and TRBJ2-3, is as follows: KAGVTQTPRYLIKTRGQQVTLSCSPISGHRSVSWYQQTPGQGLQFLFEYFSETQRNKGNFPGRFSGRQFSNSRSEMNVSTLELGDSALYLCASHLAPGSTDTQYFGPGTRLTVL.

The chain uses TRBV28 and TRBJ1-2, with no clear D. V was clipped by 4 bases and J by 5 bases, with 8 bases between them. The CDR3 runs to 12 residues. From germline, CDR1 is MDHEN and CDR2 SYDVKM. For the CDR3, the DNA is TGTGCCAGCAGTTACGGTCAATATGGCTACACCTTC. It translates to CASSYGQYGYTF.

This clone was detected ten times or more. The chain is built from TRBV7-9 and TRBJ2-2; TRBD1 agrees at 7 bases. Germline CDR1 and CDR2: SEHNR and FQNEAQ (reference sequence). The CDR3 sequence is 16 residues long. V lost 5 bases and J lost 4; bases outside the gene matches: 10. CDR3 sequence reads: CASSARQGVGTGELFF. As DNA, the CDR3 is TGTGCCAGCAGCGCCCGACAGGGCGTGGGCACCGGGGAGCTGTTTTTT.

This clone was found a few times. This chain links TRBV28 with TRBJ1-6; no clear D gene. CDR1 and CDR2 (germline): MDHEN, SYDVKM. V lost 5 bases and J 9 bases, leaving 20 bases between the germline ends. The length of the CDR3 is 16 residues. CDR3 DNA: TGTGCCAGCAGTGTTGGTGGGCCGTCGGCTGGTTCACCCCTCCACTTT. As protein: CASSVGGPSAGSPLHF.

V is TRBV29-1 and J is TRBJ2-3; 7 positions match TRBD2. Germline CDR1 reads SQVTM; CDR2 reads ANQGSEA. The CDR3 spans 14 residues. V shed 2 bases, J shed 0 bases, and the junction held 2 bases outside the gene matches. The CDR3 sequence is CSVELAVSTDTQYF. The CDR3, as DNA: TGCAGCGTTGAACTAGCGGTGAGCACAGATACGCAGTATTTT.

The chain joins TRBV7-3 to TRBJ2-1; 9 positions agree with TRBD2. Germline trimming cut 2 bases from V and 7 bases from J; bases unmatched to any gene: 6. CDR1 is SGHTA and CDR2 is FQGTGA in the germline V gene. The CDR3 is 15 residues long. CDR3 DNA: TGTGCCAGCAGCTTACTAGCGGGACTCCCGAATGAGCAGTTCTTC. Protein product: CASSLLAGLPNEQFF.

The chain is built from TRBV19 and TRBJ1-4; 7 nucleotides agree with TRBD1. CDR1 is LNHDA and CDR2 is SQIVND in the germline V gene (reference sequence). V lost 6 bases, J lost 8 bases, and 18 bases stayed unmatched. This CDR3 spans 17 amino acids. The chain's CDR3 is CASRPPAIQGRREKLFF. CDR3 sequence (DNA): TGTGCCAGTAGACCCCCGGCGATACAGGGGAGGCGGGAAAAACTGTTTTTT.

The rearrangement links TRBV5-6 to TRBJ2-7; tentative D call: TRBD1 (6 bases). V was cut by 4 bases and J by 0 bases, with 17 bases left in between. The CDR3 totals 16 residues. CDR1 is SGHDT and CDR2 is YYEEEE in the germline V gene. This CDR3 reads CASSRTGGLISYEQYF. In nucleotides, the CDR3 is TGTGCCAGCAGCCGAACTGGGGGCTTGATCTCCTACGAGCAGTACTTC.

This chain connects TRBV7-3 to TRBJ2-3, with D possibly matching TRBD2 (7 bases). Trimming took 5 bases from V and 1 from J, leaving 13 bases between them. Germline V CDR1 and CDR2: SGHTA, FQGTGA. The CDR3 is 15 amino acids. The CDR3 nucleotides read TGTGCCAGCAGCCCCTCGGGGGGCCGCACAGATACGCAGTATTTT. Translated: CASSPSGGRTDTQYF. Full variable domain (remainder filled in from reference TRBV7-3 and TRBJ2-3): GAGVSQTPSNKVTEKGKYVELRCDPISGHTALYWYRQSLGQGPEFLIYFQGTGAADDSGLPNDRFFAVRPEGSVSTLKIQRTERGDSAVYLCASSPSGGRTDTQYFGPGTRLTVL.

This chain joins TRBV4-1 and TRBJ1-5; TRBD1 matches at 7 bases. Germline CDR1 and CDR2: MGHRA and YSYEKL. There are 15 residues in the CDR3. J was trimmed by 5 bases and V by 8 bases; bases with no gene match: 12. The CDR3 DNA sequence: TGCGCCAGCTCGGCGTACGACAGGGAGGATCAGCCCCAGCATTTT. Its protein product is CASSAYDREDQPQHF.

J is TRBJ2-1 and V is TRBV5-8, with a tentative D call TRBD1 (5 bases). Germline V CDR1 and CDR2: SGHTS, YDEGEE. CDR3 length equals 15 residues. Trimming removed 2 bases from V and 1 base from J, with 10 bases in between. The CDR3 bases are TGTGCCAGCAGCTTCAGGGTAGGGTCCTACAATGAGCAGTTCTTC. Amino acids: CASSFRVGSYNEQFF.

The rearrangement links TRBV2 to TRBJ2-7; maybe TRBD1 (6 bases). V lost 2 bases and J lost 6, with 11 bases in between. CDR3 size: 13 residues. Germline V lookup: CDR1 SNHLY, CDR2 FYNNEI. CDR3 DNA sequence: TGTGCCAGCAGTGAAAGGACAGTAAGCGAGCAGTACTTC. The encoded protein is CASSERTVSEQYF.

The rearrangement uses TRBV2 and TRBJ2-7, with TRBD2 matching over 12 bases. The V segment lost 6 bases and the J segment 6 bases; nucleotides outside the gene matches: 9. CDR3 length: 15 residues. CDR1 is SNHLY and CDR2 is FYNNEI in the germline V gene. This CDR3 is CASRPKTSGRLEQYF. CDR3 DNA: TGTGCCAGCAGACCCAAGACTAGCGGGAGACTCGAGCAGTACTTC. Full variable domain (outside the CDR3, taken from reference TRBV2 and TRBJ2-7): EPEVTQTPSHQVTQMGQEVILRCVPISNHLYFYWYRQILGQKVEFLVSFYNNEISEKSEIFDDQFSVERPDGSNFTLKIRSTKLEDSAMYFCASRPKTSGRLEQYFGPGTRLTVT.

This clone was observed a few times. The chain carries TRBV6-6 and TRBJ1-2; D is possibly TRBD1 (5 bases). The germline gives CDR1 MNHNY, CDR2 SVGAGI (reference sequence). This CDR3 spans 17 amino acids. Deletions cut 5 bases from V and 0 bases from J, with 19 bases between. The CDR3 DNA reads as TGTGCCAGCAGTCACCTAGGCAGGGCCGAAGCTAACTATGGCTACACCTTC. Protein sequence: CASSHLGRAEANYGYTF.